These 10 T cell receptor beta chains came from one sample sequenced in a study of T cells in Graves' hyperthyroidism and ophthalmopathy. Authors of the study amplified TCR beta CDR3 regions from RNA transcripts. During a first-round RT-PCR of the TCR CDR3, the HTBI primer set was used. From the multiplex PCR reads, TCRdb called clonotypes with MiXCR, one entry per CDR3 protein. Among 200,000 to 250,000 distinct CDR3 sequences listed, approximately 25% were seen once. The specimen sequenced was blood. The receptors shown here come from a woman aged 35 to 49 with Graves' ophthalmopathy.

DNA of the CDR3: TGTGCCAAGACCAAGCCAGGGGAACGCTATGGCTACACCTTC. It specifies CAKTKPGERYGYTF. This chain joins TRBV19 and TRBJ1-2, with a tentative D call TRBD1 (6 bases). With 10 bases removed from V and 4 bases from J, the gap between germline ends came to 19 bases. Germline CDR1 reads LNHDA; CDR2 reads SQIVND (reference sequence). The CDR3 consists of 14 residues.

In this sample, this clonotype turned up many times. The chain links TRBV7-8 to TRBJ1-2, with D perhaps matching TRBD1 (6 bases). The germline V gene has CDR1 SGHVS and CDR2 FQNEAQ. The CDR3 is made up of 13 amino acids. V dropped 5 bases and J dropped 3 bases, with 10 bases sitting between them. The CDR3, as DNA: TGTGCCAGCAGCCCGACAGGAGACTATGGCTACACCTTC. Amino acid sequence: CASSPTGDYGYTF.

This clonotype was found many times. The chain recombines TRBV6-2 or TRBV6-3 with TRBJ2-7; D remains ambiguous. V shed 5 bases and J shed 1 base, with 6 bases lying between them. CDR3 length equals 12 residues. The germline V gene encodes CDR1 MNHEY and CDR2 SVGEGT. The CDR3 coding sequence is TGTGCCAGCAGTAAGGGATCCTACGAGCAGTACTTC. Its translation: CASSKGSYEQYF.

This clonotype was seen many times. This rearrangement joins TRBV10-3 to TRBJ2-7; 8 nucleotides match TRBD2. Per germline, CDR1 ENHRY and CDR2 SYGVKD. The V segment lost 10 bases and the J segment 7 bases; nucleotides outside the gene matches: 15. The CDR3 loop spans 14 amino acids. The CDR3 DNA sequence: TGTGCCACCGACTCAGGCACAGCGGGAGTGGAGCAGTACTTC. Translation gives CATDSGTAGVEQYF.

This clonotype was seen ten or more times. For the CDR3, the DNA is TGTGCCAGCAGCCATTTAGGGGAATACGAGCAGTACTTC. This gives the protein CASSHLGEYEQYF. This sequence joins TRBV3-1 and TRBJ2-7; D may be TRBD1 (5 bases). The V gene's germline CDR1 is LGHDT and CDR2 YNNKEL (reference sequence). The CDR3 runs to 13 residues. The ends were cut back, 3 bases at V and 4 bases at J, with 10 bases in the middle.

This clonotype was seen ten or more times. The chain carries TRBV28 and TRBJ2-2; D gene ambiguous. Germline-derived CDR1 and CDR2 are MDHEN and SYDVKM. Trimming took 5 bases from V and 6 from J, leaving 16 bases between them. This CDR3 has 15 residues. CDR3 sequence: CASSPATDTSGELFF. The CDR3 coding sequence is TGTGCCAGCAGTCCGGCGACTGATACCTCCGGGGAGCTGTTTTTT.

In regard to this clonotype: Since a much larger clone is just one base distant, this may be a read error. The V call is TRBV28, the J call TRBJ2-2, with 11 nucleotides matching TRBD1. The germline gives CDR1 MDHEN, CDR2 SYDVKM. Germline trimming cut 11 bases from V and 4 bases from J; bases unmatched to any gene: 6. This CDR3 region has 14 residues. The DNA of the CDR3 is TGTGCCGGGAGGACAGGGGGCGTCACCGGGGAGCTGTTTTTT. Its translation is CAGRTGGVTGELFF.

This clonotype was counted many times. The rearrangement uses TRBV13 and TRBJ1-1; D remains ambiguous. This CDR3 is 13 amino acids long. Germline V gives CDR1 PRHDT, CDR2 FYEKMQ (reference sequence). Trimming pared 3 bases from V and 0 bases from J, leaving 5 bases between. The CDR3 region is CASSLPLNTEAFF. In DNA form, the CDR3 reads TGTGCCAGCAGCTTGCCGTTGAACACTGAAGCTTTCTTT.

This chain connects TRBV6-1 to TRBJ2-7, with TRBD1 matching 7 bases. Germline values: CDR1 MNHNS, CDR2 SASEGT. The CDR3 is 14 residues long. With V trimmed by 6 bases and J by 1 base, 6 bases remained unmatched. For the CDR3, the DNA is TGTGCCAGCAGACCCGGGACAGCTTCCTACGAGCAGTACTTC. It yields the protein CASRPGTASYEQYF.

There are many counts of this clonotype. The gene calls are TRBV6-5 and TRBJ1-1, with 11 bases lining up with TRBD1. J gave up 1 base and V 2 bases, and 6 bases lay outside the gene matches. Germline CDR1 is MNHEY and CDR2 is SVGAGI. The CDR3 loop spans 17 amino acids. Here the CDR3 reads CASSYLRTGGRNTEAFF. As DNA, the CDR3 is TGTGCCAGCAGTTACCTACGGACAGGGGGCAGGAACACTGAAGCTTTCTTT.